This section outlines one T cell receptor (beta chain) sequence together with its context. These data originate in a study of blood T cell repertoires in COVID-19. Background on the study: T cells, B-cell-depleted T cells, or PBMCs provided the cDNA or gDNA that served as material.

Original handling: Cell counts per sample came from amplifying reference gene primers. The method was immunoSEQ multiplex PCR; TCRdb's version includes in-frame clones alone and lacks a portion of them. D and trimming were read from the DNA, whereas the V and J calls and clone size are those reported in that table. The table has approximately 97,000 clones, 92% seen once. J lost 5 bases, V lost 6 bases, and 6 bases had no gene match. CDR1 is MDHEN and CDR2 is SYDVKM in the germline V gene. This CDR3 is 13 amino acids long. The specimen sequenced was peripheral blood. The chain combines TRBV28 with TRBJ1-1; TRBD1 matches at 7 bases. This clonotype was obtained from a woman aged 45-59 years with COVID-19, enrolled during active disease. CDR3 bases: TGTGCCAGCAGCTATAACAGGGGTACTGAAGCTTTCTTT. Encoded protein: CASSYNRGTEAFF.